These T cell receptor beta chains were read from a single sample in a study of T cell responses to AZD1222 COVID-19 vaccine. Some clones are missing from TCRdb's copy, which holds only in-frame ones; the method was immunoSEQ multiplex PCR. The sample yields 180,000 or so clones, 90% to 95% seen once. Material: peripheral blood, obtained 28 days after the second AZD1222 dose. These receptors all stem from an adult who received the AZD1222 COVID-19 vaccine. The CDR3 runs from the conserved cysteine through the conserved F or W. D genes are given only for firm matches. Part of the rows lack a size; the others show once, few, many or a class for expanded clones.

CDR3: CASSRTAGNTIYF; DNA: TGTGCCAGCAGTCGGACAGCGGGAAACACCATATATTTT; D: -; J: TRBJ1-3; V: TRBV6-5; size: -
CDR3: CASSVGQGAYNEQFF; DNA: TGTGCCAGCAGCGTAGGACAGGGGGCCTACAATGAGCAGTTCTTC; D: TRBD1; J: TRBJ2-1; V: TRBV9; size: -
CDR3: CASRKPGTGYGYTF; DNA: TGCGCCAGCAGAAAGCCGGGGACAGGCTATGGCTACACCTTC; D: TRBD1; J: TRBJ1-2; V: TRBV4-1; size: -
CDR3: CAISEGQGFHEQFF; DNA: TGTGCCATCAGTGAGGGACAGGGATTCCATGAGCAGTTCTTC; D: TRBD1; J: TRBJ2-1; V: TRBV10-3; size: once
CDR3: CASTGTAYEQYF; DNA: TGTGCCAGCACGGGCACAGCCTACGAGCAGTACTTC; D: -; J: TRBJ2-7; V: TRBV28; size: -
CDR3: CASRANTEAFF; DNA: TGTGCCAGCAGAGCGAACACTGAAGCTTTCTTT; D: -; J: TRBJ1-1; V: TRBV6-5; size: -
CDR3: CASSRGGASEETQYF; DNA: TGTGCCAGCAGCCGTGGAGGGGCAAGTGAAGAGACCCAGTACTTC; D: -; J: TRBJ2-5; V: TRBV5-4; size: -
CDR3: CASSQAAYDRGLIRRNTIYF; DNA: TGTGCCAGCAGCCAAGCCGCCTACGACAGGGGGCTTATTAGGCGAAACACCATATATTTT; D: TRBD1; J: TRBJ1-3; V: TRBV3-1/TRBV3-2; size: -
CDR3: CASSPNRGAGNTIYF; DNA: TGTGCCAGCAGCCCGAACAGGGGGGCTGGAAACACCATATATTTT; D: TRBD1; J: TRBJ1-3; V: TRBV7-2; size: -
CDR3: CASSYSESSYNSPLHF; DNA: TGTGCCAGCAGTTACTCAGAGAGCTCCTATAATTCACCCCTCCACTTT; D: -; J: TRBJ1-6; V: TRBV6-5; size: -
CDR3: CASSILRRDGYTF; DNA: TGTGCCAGCAGCATTCTGCGTCGGGATGGCTACACCTTC; D: -; J: TRBJ1-2; V: TRBV6-5; size: -
CDR3: CASSLDRPGTGIMNTEAFF; DNA: TGTGCCAGCAGCTTAGATCGTCCGGGCACAGGGATTATGAACACTGAAGCTTTCTTT; D: -; J: TRBJ1-1; V: TRBV11-2; size: few
CDR3: CASSLRGGSDGYTF; DNA: TGTGCCAGCAGCCTTCGGGGTGGGTCGGATGGCTACACCTTC; D: -; J: TRBJ1-2; V: TRBV9; size: once
CDR3: CASSNVPEQPHSSYEQYF; DNA: TGTGCCAGCAGCAATGTCCCGGAACAGCCTCATAGCTCCTACGAGCAGTACTTC; D: -; J: TRBJ2-7; V: TRBV21-1; size: -
CDR3: CASSLRGISGNTIYF; DNA: TGTGCCAGCAGTTTAAGGGGGATCTCTGGAAACACCATATATTTT; D: -; J: TRBJ1-3; V: TRBV27; size: -
CDR3: CASSLEQVTYEQYF; DNA: TGTGCCAGCAGCTTAGAACAGGTAACCTACGAGCAGTACTTC; D: -; J: TRBJ2-7; V: TRBV11-1; size: many
CDR3: CASSSGLAGVMGELFF; DNA: TGTGCCAGCAGTTCGGGACTAGCGGGGGTAATGGGGGAGCTGTTTTTT; D: TRBD2; J: TRBJ2-2; V: TRBV6-6; size: -
CDR3: CASSLVPGNLNEQYF; DNA: TGCGCCAGCAGCTTGGTTCCGGGAAATCTTAACGAGCAGTACTTC; D: -; J: TRBJ2-7; V: TRBV5-1; size: -
CDR3: CASSYDRRDTQYF; DNA: TGTGCCAGCAGCTATGACAGGAGGGATACGCAGTATTTT; D: -; J: TRBJ2-3; V: TRBV12-3/TRBV12-4; size: -
CDR3: CAIGQEPSSLNEQFF; DNA: TGTGCCATAGGACAGGAACCCTCCTCCCTCAATGAGCAGTTCTTC; D: TRBD1; J: TRBJ2-1; V: TRBV10-3; size: -
CDR3: CASMEGYGYTF; DNA: TGTGCCAGTATGGAGGGATATGGCTACACCTTC; D: -; J: TRBJ1-2; V: TRBV19; size: -
CDR3: CASSLSPGVYSPLHF; DNA: TGTGCCAGCAGTTTATCGCCGGGGGTGTACTCACCCCTCCACTTT; D: -; J: TRBJ1-6; V: TRBV27; size: -
CDR3: CSVRFPGGSYEQYF; DNA: TGCAGCGTTCGTTTTCCAGGGGGCTCCTACGAGCAGTACTTC; D: TRBD1; J: TRBJ2-7; V: TRBV29-1; size: -
CDR3: CASSYTRATYGYTF; DNA: TGTGCCAGCAGTTACACCAGGGCTACCTATGGCTACACCTTC; D: -; J: TRBJ1-2; V: TRBV6-5; size: -
CDR3: CASSQGFYNSPLHF; DNA: TGCGCCAGCAGCCAGGGCTTTTATAATTCACCCCTCCACTTT; D: -; J: TRBJ1-6; V: TRBV4-3; size: -
CDR3: CASSSLVRIYF; DNA: TGTGCCAGCAGCTCCCTGGTCAGGATATATTTT; D: -; J: TRBJ1-3; V: TRBV7-6; size: -
CDR3: CASSLKQNEQFF; DNA: TGTGCCAGCAGTTTGAAACAGAATGAGCAGTTCTTC; D: -; J: TRBJ2-1; V: TRBV12-3/TRBV12-4; size: once
CDR3: CASSIVGQEGTKQYF; DNA: TGTGCCAGTAGTATAGTGGGACAGGAGGGCACGAAGCAGTACTTC; D: TRBD1; J: TRBJ2-7; V: TRBV19; size: once
CDR3: CASSMTGFGNTIYF; DNA: TGTGCCAGCAGCATGACAGGGTTTGGAAACACCATATATTTT; D: TRBD1; J: TRBJ1-3; V: TRBV6-5; size: -
CDR3: CASSVSGSQETQYF; DNA: TGTGCCAGCAGCGTTAGCGGGAGCCAAGAGACCCAGTACTTC; D: TRBD2; J: TRBJ2-5; V: TRBV5-6; size: -
CDR3: CASSRTGDQPQHF; DNA: TGTGCCAGCAGCCGAACCGGAGATCAGCCCCAGCATTTT; D: -; J: TRBJ1-5; V: TRBV27; size: -
CDR3: CASSVSGTGDYEQYF; DNA: TGCGCCAGCAGTGTATCCGGGACAGGGGACTACGAGCAGTACTTC; D: TRBD1; J: TRBJ2-7; V: TRBV10-1; size: few
CDR3: CASSQARGPSRNQPQHF; DNA: TGTGCCAGCAGCCAAGCCAGGGGACCCTCGAGGAATCAGCCCCAGCATTTT; D: -; J: TRBJ1-5; V: TRBV3-1/TRBV3-2; size: -
CDR3: CASSVTGANVLTF; DNA: TGTGCCAGCAGTGTAACGGGGGCCAACGTCCTGACTTTC; D: -; J: TRBJ2-6; V: TRBV25-1; size: -
CDR3: CASSPGQGVQNSPLHF; DNA: TGTGCCAGCAGCCCAGGACAGGGCGTCCAGAATTCACCCCTCCACTTT; D: TRBD1; J: TRBJ1-6; V: TRBV7-8; size: -
CDR3: CASSLDRGSYNEQFF; DNA: TGCGCCAGCAGCTTGGACAGGGGTTCCTACAATGAGCAGTTCTTC; D: TRBD1; J: TRBJ2-1; V: TRBV5-1; size: once
CDR3: CASSFAALATNEKLFF; DNA: TGTGCCAGCAGCTTTGCGGCCCTGGCAACTAATGAAAAACTGTTTTTT; D: -; J: TRBJ1-4; V: TRBV7-9; size: -
CDR3: CASSERHSPLHF; DNA: TGTGCCAGCAGTGAGAGGCATTCACCCCTCCACTTT; D: -; J: TRBJ1-6; V: TRBV2; size: once
CDR3: CASSDRGLRGYEQYF; DNA: TGTGCCAGCAGTGACCGCGGGCTACGGGGCTACGAGCAGTACTTC; D: -; J: TRBJ2-7; V: TRBV6-2/TRBV6-3; size: -
CDR3: CASSPRTAGAFF; DNA: TGTGCCAGCAGTCCTCGGACTGCCGGGGCTTTCTTT; D: -; J: TRBJ1-1; V: TRBV12-3/TRBV12-4; size: -
CDR3: CASRPPGAYYNEQFF; DNA: TGCGCCAGCAGGCCCCCGGGCGCCTATTACAATGAGCAGTTCTTC; D: -; J: TRBJ2-1; V: TRBV4-1; size: once
CDR3: CASSSKEYSAIEQYF; DNA: TGTGCCAGCAGCAGTAAGGAATATTCAGCCATCGAGCAGTACTTC; D: -; J: TRBJ2-7; V: TRBV3-1/TRBV3-2; size: -
CDR3: CASSYSTGVVETQYF; DNA: TGTGCCAGCAGTTACTCAACAGGGGTGGTGGAGACCCAGTACTTC; D: TRBD1; J: TRBJ2-5; V: TRBV6-2/TRBV6-3; size: -
CDR3: CASSETGATYNEQFF; DNA: TGCGCCAGCAGCGAGACAGGGGCGACCTACAATGAGCAGTTCTTC; D: TRBD1; J: TRBJ2-1; V: TRBV5-1; size: -
CDR3: CAWRPTSFAGELFF; DNA: TGTGCCTGGAGACCGACTAGCTTCGCCGGGGAGCTGTTTTTT; D: TRBD2; J: TRBJ2-2; V: TRBV30; size: -
CDR3: CASSPLKGANTGELFF; DNA: TGCGCCAGCAGCCCCTTAAAGGGAGCGAACACCGGGGAGCTGTTTTTT; D: -; J: TRBJ2-2; V: TRBV4-1; size: -